A single sample is the source of the 2 T cell receptor beta chains below, sequenced in a study of blood T cell repertoires in COVID-19. Profiled with immunoSEQ multiplex PCR; TCRdb holds only in-frame clones, not every one. In the table there are around 200,000 clones, about 83% of which are singletons. The specimen was peripheral blood. These TCRs come from a man between 35 and 55 years old with active or convalescent COVID-19.

CDR3 nucleotide sequence: TGTGCCAGCAGCTTGAACAGAGCGAACACTGAAGCTTTCTTT. It encodes CASSLNRANTEAFF. This chain connects TRBV5-4 to TRBJ1-1; no definite D call. Germline V gene data show CDR1 as SGHNT and CDR2 as YYREEE (reference sequence). This CDR3 is built from 14 residues. V was shortened by 1 base and J by 1 base, with 8 bases between the two germline ends. The full variable domain, rest sourced from reference TRBV5-4 and TRBJ1-1, is ETGVTQSPTHLIKTRGQQVTLRCSSQSGHNTVSWYQQALGQGPQFIFQYYREEENGRGNFPPRFSGLQFPNYSSELNVNALELDDSALYLCASSLNRANTEAFFGQGTRLTVV.

V is TRBV29-1 and J is TRBJ2-7; D might be TRBD2 (6 bases). The CDR3 has 13 amino acids. Germline lookup yields CDR1 SQVTM and CDR2 ANQGSEA. V gave up 3 bases and J gave up 5 bases, with 14 bases separating them. Here the CDR3 DNA reads TGCAGCGTTGAGGGAGGATGGGTCAACGAGCAGTACTTC. It is translated as CSVEGGWVNEQYF.